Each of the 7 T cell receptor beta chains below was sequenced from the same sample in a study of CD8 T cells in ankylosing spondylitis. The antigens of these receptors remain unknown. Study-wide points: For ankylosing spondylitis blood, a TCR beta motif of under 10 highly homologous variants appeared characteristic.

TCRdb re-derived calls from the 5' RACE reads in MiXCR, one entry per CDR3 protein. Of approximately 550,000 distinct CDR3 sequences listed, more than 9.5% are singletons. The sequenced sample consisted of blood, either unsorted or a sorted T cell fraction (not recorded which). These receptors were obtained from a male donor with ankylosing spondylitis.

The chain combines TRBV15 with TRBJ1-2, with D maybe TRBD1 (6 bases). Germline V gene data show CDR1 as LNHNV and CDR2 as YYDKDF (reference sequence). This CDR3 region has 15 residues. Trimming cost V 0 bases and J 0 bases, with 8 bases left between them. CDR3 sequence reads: CATSRDPGANYGYTF. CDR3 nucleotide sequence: TGTGCCACCAGCAGAGATCCAGGGGCTAACTATGGCTACACCTTC.

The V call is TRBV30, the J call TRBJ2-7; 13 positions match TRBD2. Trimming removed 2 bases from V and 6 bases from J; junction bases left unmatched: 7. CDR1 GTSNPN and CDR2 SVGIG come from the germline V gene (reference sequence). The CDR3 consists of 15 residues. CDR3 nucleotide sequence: TGTGCCTGGAGTACCGGACTAGCGGGAGTACGCGAGCAGTACTTC. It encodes CAWSTGLAGVREQYF.

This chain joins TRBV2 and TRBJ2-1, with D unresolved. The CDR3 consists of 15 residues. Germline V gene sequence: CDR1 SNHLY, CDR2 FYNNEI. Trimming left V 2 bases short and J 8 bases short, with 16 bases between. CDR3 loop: CASSEPYTLGYEQFF. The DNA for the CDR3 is TGTGCCAGCAGTGAACCCTACACCCTCGGGTATGAGCAGTTCTTC.

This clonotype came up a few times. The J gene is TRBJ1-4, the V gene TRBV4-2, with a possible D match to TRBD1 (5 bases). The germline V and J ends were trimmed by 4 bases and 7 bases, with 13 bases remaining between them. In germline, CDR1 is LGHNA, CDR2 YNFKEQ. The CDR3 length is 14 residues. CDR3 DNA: TGTGCCAGCAGCCTCGGGACTGGAGTTGAAAAACTGTTTTTT. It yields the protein CASSLGTGVEKLFF.

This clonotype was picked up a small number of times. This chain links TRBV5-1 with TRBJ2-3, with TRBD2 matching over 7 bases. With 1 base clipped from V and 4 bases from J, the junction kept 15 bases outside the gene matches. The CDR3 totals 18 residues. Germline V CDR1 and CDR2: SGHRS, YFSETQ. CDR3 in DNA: TGCGCCAGCAGCTTGTTGCGCGGGAGACCCCACGAGGCAGATACGCAGTATTTT. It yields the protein CASSLLRGRPHEADTQYF.

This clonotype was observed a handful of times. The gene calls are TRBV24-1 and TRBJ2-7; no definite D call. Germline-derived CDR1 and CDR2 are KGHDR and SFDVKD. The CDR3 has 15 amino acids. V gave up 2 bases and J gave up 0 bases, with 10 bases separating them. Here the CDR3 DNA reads TGTGCCACCAGTGATTCGTCCGGACCCTCCTACGAGCAGTACTTC. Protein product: CATSDSSGPSYEQYF.

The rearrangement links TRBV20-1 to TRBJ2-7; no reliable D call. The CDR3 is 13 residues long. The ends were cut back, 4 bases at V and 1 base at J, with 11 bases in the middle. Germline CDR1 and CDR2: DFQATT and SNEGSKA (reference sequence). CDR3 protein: CSATPGSSYEQYV. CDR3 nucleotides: TGCAGTGCTACCCCCGGGTCATCCTACGAGCAGTACGTC.